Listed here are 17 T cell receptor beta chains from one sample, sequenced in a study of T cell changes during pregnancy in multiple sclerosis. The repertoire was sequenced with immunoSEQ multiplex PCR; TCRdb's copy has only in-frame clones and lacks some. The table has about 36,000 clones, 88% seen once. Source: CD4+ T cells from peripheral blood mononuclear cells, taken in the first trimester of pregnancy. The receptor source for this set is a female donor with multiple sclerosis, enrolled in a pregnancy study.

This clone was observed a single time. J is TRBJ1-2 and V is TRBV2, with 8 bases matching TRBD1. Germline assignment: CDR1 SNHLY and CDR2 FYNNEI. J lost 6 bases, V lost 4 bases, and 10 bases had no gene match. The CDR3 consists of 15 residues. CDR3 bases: TGTGCCAGCAGTGTATTCCAGGGGGCATCAAATGGCTACACCTTC. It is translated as CASSVFQGASNGYTF.

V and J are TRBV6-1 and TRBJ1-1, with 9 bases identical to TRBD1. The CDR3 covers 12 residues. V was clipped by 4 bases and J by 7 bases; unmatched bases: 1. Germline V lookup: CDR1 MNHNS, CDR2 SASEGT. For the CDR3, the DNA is TGTGCCAGCAGTGGGGACAGGGTTGAAGCTTTCTTT. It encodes CASSGDRVEAFF.

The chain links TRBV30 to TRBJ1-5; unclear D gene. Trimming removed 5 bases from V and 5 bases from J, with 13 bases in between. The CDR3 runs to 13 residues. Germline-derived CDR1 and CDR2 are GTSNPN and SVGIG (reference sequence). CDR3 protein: CAWGSGGYQPQHF. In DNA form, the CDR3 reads TGTGCCTGGGGGTCGGGCGGGTATCAGCCCCAGCATTTT.

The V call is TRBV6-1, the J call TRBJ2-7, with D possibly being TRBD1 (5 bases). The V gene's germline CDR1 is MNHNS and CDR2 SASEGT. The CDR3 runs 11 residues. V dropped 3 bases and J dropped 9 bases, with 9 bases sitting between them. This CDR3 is CASSEGLGQYF. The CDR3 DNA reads TGTGCCAGCAGTGAGGGGCTTGGGCAGTACTTC.

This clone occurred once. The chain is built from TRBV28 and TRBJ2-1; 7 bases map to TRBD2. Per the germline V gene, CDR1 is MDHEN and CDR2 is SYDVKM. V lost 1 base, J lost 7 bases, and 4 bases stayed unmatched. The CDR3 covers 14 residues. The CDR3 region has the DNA TGTGCCAGCAGTTTATCCGTCGGGAGGAATGAGCAGTTCTTC. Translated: CASSLSVGRNEQFF.

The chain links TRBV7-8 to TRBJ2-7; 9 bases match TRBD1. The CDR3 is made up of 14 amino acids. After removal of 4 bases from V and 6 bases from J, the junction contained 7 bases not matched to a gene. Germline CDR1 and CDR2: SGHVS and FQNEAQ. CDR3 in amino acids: CASSYRDRASEQYF. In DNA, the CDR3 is TGTGCCAGCAGCTACCGGGACAGGGCAAGCGAGCAGTACTTC.

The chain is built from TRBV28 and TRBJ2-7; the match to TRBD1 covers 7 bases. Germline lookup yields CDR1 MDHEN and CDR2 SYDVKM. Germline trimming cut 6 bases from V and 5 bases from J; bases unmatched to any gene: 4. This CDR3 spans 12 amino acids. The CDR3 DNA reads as TGTGCCAGCAGGCGACAGGGCAACGAGCAGTACTTC. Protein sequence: CASRRQGNEQYF.

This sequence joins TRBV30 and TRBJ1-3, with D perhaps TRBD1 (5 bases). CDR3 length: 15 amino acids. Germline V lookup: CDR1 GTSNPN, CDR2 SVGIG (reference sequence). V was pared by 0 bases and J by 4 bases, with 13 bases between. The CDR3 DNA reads TGTGCCTGGAGTGTGAAGGTGGGGCTCGGAAACACCATATATTTT. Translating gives CAWSVKVGLGNTIYF.

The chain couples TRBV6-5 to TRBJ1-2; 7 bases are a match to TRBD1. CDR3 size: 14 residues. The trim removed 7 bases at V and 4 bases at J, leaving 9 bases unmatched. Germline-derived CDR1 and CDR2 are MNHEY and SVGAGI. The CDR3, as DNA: TGTGCCAGCACCCTAGGGACAGCCCTCTATGGCTACACCTTC. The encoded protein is CASTLGTALYGYTF.

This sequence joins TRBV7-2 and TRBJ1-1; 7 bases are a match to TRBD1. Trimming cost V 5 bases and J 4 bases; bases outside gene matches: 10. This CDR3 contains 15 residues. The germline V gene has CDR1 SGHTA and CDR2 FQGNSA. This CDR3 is CASSGRQGIGTEAFF. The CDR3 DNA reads TGTGCCAGCAGCGGCCGACAGGGAATAGGCACTGAAGCTTTCTTT.

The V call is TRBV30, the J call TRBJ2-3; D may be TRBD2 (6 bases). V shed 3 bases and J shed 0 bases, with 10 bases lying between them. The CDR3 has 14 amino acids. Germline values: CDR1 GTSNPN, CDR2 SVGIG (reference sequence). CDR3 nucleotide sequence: TGTGCCTGGAGCAGGAGGGCTAGCACAGATACGCAGTATTTT. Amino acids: CAWSRRASTDTQYF.

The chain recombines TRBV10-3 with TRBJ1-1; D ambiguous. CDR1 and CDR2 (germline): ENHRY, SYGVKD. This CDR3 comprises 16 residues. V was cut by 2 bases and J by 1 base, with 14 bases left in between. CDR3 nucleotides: TGTGCCATCAGTGAGCCAGGAATCATGGGGAACACTGAAGCTTTCTTT. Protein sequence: CAISEPGIMGNTEAFF.

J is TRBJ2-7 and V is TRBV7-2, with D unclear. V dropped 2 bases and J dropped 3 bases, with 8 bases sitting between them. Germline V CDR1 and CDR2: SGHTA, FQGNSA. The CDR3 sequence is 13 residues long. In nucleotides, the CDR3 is TGTGCCAGCAGCTTATCTGGAGTCTACGAGCAGTACTTC. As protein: CASSLSGVYEQYF.

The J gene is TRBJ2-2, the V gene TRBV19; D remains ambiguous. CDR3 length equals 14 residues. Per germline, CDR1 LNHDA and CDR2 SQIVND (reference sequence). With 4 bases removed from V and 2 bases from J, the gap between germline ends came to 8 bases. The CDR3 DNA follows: TGTGCCAGTAGTACAGACCTTAACACCGGGGAGCTGTTTTTT. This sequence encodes CASSTDLNTGELFF.

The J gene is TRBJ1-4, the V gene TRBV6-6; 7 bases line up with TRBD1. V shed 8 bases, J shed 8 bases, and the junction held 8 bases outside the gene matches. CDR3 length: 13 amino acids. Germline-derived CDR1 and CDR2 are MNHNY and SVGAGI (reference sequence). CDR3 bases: TGTGCCAGCGTACAGGGGTCGGGCGAAAAACTGTTTTTT. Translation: CASVQGSGEKLFF.

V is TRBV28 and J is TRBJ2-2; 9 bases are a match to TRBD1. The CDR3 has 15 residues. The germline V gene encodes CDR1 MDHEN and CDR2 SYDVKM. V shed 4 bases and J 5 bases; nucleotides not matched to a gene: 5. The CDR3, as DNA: TGTGCCAGCAGTTCAGACAGGGGGAAAACCGGGGAGCTGTTTTTT. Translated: CASSSDRGKTGELFF.

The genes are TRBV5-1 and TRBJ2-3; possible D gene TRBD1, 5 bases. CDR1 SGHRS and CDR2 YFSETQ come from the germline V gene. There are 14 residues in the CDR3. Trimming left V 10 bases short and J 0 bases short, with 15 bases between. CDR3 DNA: TGCGCCTCGAAGGGGCGACTCAGCACAGATACGCAGTATTTT. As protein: CASKGRLSTDTQYF.